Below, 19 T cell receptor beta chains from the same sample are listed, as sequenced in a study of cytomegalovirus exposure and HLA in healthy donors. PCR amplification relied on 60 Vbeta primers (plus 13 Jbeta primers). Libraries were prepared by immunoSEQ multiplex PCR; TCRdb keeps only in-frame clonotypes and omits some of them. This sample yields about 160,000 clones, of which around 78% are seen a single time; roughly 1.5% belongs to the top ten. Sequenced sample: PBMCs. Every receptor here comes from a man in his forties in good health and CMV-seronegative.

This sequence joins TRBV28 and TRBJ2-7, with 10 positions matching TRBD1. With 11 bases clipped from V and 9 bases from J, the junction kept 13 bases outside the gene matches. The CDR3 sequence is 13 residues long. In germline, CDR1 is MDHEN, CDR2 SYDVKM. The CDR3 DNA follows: TGTGCCGGGGGACAGGGGCTAACGGTTGGGCAGTACTTC. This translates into CAGGQGLTVGQYF.

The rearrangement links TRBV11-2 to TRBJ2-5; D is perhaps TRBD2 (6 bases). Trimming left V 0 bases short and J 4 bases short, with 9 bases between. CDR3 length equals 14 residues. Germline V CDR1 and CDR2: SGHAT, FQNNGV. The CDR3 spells CASSLDGSGETQYF. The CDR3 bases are TGTGCCAGCAGCTTAGATGGTAGCGGAGAGACCCAGTACTTC.

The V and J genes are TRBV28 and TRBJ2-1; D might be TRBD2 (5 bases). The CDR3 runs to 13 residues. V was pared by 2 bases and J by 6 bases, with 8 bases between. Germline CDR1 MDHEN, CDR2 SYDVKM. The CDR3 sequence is CASSLSTSNEQFF. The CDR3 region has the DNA TGTGCCAGCAGTTTAAGCACTAGCAATGAGCAGTTCTTC.

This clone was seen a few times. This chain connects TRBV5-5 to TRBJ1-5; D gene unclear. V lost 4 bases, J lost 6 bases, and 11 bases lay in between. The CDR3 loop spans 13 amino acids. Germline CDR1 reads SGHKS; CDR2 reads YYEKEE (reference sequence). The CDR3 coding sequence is TGTGCCAGCAGCCGCGATAGAGTTCAGCCCCAGCATTTT. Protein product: CASSRDRVQPQHF.

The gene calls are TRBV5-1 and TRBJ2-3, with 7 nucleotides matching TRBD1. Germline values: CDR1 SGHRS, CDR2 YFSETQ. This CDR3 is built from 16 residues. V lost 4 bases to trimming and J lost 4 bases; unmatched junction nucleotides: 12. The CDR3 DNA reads TGCGCCAGCAGCCCCCGACAGGGTGGGGACGCAGATACGCAGTATTTT. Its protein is CASSPRQGGDADTQYF.

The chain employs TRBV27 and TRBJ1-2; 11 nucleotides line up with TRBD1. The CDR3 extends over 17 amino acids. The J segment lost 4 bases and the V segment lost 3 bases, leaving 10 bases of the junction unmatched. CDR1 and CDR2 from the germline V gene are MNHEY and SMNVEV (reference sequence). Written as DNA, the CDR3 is TGTGCCAGCAGTTTCCTCGGGACAGGGGGTTCTGGCTATGGCTACACCTTC. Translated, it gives CASSFLGTGGSGYGYTF.

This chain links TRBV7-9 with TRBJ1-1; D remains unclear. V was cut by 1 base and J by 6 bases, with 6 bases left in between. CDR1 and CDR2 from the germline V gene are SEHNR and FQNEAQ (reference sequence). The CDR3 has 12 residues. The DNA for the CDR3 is TGTGCCAGCAGCTTAGTGGGCTCTGAAGCTTTCTTT. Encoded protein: CASSLVGSEAFF.

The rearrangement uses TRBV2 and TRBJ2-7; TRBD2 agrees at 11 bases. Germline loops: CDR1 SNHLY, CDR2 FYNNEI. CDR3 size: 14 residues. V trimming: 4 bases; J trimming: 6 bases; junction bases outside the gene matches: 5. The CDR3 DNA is TGTGCCAGCAGTGGACTAGCGGGATTACTCGAGCAGTACTTC. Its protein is CASSGLAGLLEQYF. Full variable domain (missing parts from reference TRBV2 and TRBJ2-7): EPEVTQTPSHQVTQMGQEVILRCVPISNHLYFYWYRQILGQKVEFLVSFYNNEISEKSEIFDDQFSVERPDGSNFTLKIRSTKLEDSAMYFCASSGLAGLLEQYFGPGTRLTVT.

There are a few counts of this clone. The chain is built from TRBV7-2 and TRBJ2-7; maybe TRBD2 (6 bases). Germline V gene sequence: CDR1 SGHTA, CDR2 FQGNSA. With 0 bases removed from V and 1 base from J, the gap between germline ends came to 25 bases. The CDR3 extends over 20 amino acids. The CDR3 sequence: CASSLAQGLFPGSGSYEQYF. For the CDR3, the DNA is TGTGCCAGCAGCTTAGCCCAGGGACTTTTCCCTGGGTCTGGGTCCTACGAGCAGTACTTC. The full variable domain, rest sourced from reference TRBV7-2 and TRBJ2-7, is GAGVSQSPSNKVTEKGKDVELRCDPISGHTALYWYRQSLGQGLEFLIYFQGNSAPDKSGLPSDRFSAERTGGSVSTLTIQRTQQEDSAVYLCASSLAQGLFPGSGSYEQYFGPGTRLTVT.

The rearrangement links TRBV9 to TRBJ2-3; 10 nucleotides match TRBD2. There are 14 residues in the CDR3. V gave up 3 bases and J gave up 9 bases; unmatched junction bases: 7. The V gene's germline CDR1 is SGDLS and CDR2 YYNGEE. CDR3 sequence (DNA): TGTGCCAGCAGCGAGCGGGAGGGCGAGGAGACGCAGTATTTT. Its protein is CASSEREGEETQYF.

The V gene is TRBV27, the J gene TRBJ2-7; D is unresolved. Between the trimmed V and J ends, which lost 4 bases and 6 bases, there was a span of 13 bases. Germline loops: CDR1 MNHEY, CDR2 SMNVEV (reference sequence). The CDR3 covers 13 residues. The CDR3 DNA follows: TGTGCCAGCAGTTCCAGACAAAATGGCGAGCAGTACTTC. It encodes CASSSRQNGEQYF.

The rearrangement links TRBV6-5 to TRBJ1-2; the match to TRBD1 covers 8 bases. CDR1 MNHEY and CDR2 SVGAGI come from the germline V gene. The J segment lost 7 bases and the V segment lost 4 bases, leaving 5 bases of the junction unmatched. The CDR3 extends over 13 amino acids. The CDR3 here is CASSFWTGSGYTF. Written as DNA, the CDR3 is TGTGCCAGCAGTTTCTGGACAGGGTCTGGCTACACCTTC.

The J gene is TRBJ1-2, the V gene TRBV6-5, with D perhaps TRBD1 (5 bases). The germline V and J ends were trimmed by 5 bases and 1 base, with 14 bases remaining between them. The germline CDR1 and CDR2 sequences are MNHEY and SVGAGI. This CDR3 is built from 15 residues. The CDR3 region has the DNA TGTGCCAGCAGTCGGGGGACGGTAATTAACTATGGCTACACCTTC. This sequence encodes CASSRGTVINYGYTF.

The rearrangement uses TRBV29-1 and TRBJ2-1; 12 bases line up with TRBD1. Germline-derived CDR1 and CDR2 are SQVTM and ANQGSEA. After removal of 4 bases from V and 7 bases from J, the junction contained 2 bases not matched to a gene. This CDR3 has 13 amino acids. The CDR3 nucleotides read TGCAGCGTTGGGGACAGGGGGCTTAATGAGCAGTTCTTC. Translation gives CSVGDRGLNEQFF.

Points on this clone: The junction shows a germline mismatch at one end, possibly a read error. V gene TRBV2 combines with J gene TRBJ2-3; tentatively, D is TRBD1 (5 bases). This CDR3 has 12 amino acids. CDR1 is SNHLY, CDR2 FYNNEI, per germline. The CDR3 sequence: CASRQGTDTQYF. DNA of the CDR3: TGTGCCAGCAGGCAGGGCACGGATACGCAGTATTTT.

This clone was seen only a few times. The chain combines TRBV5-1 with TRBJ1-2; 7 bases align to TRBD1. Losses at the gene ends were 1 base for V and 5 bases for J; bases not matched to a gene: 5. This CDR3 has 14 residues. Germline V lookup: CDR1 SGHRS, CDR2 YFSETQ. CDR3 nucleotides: TGCGCCAGCAGCTTGACAGGGGTACTTTATGGCTACACCTTC. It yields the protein CASSLTGVLYGYTF.

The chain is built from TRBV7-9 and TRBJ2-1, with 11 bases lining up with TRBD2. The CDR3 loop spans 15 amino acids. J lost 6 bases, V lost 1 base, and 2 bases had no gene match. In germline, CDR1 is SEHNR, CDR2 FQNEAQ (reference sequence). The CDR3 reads CASSLGGTSGNEQFF. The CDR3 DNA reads TGTGCCAGCAGCTTAGGCGGGACTAGCGGCAATGAGCAGTTCTTC.

The CDR3 protein is CASSLGGTEKLFF. The CDR3 DNA sequence: TGTGCCAGCAGTTTGGGGGGGACTGAAAAACTGTTTTTT. The V and J genes are TRBV6-5 and TRBJ1-4, with D perhaps TRBD1 (5 bases). Germline assignment: CDR1 MNHEY and CDR2 SVGAGI. With 4 bases removed from V and 7 bases from J, the gap between germline ends came to 10 bases. The CDR3 runs 13 residues.

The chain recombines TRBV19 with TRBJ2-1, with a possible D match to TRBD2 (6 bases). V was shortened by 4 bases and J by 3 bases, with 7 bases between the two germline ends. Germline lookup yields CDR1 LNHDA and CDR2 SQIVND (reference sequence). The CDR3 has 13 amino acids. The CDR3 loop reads CASSTGLYNEQFF. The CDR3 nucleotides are TGTGCCAGTAGTACGGGACTCTACAATGAGCAGTTCTTC.